This entry concerns a single TCR beta chain. The sample comes from a study of blood T cell repertoires in COVID-19. For the study at large: COVID-19 samples, acute and convalescent, were from the United States, Italy and Spain.

The protocol was immunoSEQ multiplex PCR, while the TCRdb copy is restricted to in-frame clones and leaves out a portion. The table includes under 200,000 clones, about 83% detected once. The V and J ends lost 4 bases and 3 bases respectively, with 13 bases between them. CDR3 length: 14 amino acids. In germline, CDR1 is LNHDA, CDR2 SQIVND (reference sequence). The receptor was derived from a middle-aged man with acute COVID-19. The chain combines TRBV19 with TRBJ2-7, with D perhaps TRBD2 (5 bases). The source material was PBMCs or T cells enriched from blood (not recorded which). The CDR3 loop reads CASSNGAGNYEQYF. CDR3 DNA: TGTGCCAGTAGTAATGGAGCCGGGAACTACGAGCAGTACTTC.